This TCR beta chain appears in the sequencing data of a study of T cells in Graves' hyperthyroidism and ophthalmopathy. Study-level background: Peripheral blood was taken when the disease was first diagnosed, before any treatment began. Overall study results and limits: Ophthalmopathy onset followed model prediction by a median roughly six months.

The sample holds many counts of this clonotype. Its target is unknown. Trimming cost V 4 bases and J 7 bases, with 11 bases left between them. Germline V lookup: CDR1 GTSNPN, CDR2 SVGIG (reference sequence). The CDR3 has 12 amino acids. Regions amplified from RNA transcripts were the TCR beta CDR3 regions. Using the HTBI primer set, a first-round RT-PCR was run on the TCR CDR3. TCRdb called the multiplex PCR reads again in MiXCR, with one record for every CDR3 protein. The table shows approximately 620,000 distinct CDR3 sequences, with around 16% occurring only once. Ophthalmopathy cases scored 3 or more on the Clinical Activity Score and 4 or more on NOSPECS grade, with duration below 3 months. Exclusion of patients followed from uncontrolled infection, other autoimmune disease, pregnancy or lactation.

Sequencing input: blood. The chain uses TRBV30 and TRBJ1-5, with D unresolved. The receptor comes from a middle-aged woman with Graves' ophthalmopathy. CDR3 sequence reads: CAWNMPGQPQHF. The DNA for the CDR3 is TGTGCCTGGAACATGCCGGGACAGCCCCAGCATTTT.